This record concerns one T cell receptor beta chain sequence. The authors ran a second PCR of roughly 6 to 12 cycles using a sample-barcoded 5' primer and a J-beta primer mix. TCRdb itself ran the 5' RACE reads through MiXCR, one entry per CDR3 protein. This table holds about 640,000 distinct CDR3 sequences, roughly 50% found once. CDR1 MGHDK and CDR2 SYGVNS come from the germline V gene. The trim removed 6 bases at V and 11 bases at J, leaving 16 bases unmatched. This CDR3 comprises 15 residues. These data originate in a study of blood T cells in healthy people across ages. The total RNA that was extracted per sample amounted to at least 5 micrograms.

The chain has TRBV25-1 and TRBJ2-5; 9 bases align to TRBD2. This clonotype originated in a man aged 55 to 70 in good health. Sequencing input: blood. This CDR3 is CASRSGTSLLREQYF. In nucleotides, the CDR3 is TGTGCCAGCAGGTCCGGGACTAGCTTGTTGCGGGAGCAGTACTTC.